The 3 T cell receptor beta chains listed next were all sequenced from one sample in a study of blood T cell repertoires in COVID-19. The method was immunoSEQ multiplex PCR; TCRdb's version includes in-frame clones alone and lacks a portion of them. The sample lists tens of thousands of clones, over 75% occurring once. The sequencing sample was made of peripheral blood. Receptor source: a woman between 70 and 85 years old with acute or convalescent COVID-19.

This chain joins TRBV3-1 (or the pseudogene TRBV3-2) and TRBJ2-1, with 8 nucleotides matching TRBD1. Unmatched junction bases numbered 4, after V lost 0 bases and J lost 6 bases. CDR3 length equals 15 residues. The V gene's germline CDR1 is LGHDT and CDR2 YNNKEL (reference sequence). The CDR3 is CASSQEGQVFNEQFF. Here the CDR3 DNA reads TGTGCCAGCAGCCAAGAGGGACAGGTGTTCAATGAGCAGTTCTTC.

V and J are TRBV2 and TRBJ2-5; 11 nucleotides line up with TRBD2. The germline V gene encodes CDR1 SNHLY and CDR2 FYNNEI. J lost 4 bases, V lost 6 bases, and 4 bases had no gene match. The CDR3 runs 14 residues. The CDR3 nucleotides read TGTGCCAGCAGGGGAGGGACTAGCGGAGAGACCCAGTACTTC. Translation gives CASRGGTSGETQYF.

V gene TRBV7-9 combines with J gene TRBJ1-1; 8 bases fit TRBD1. Trimming took 3 bases from V and 1 from J; bases not matched to a gene: 1. Germline values: CDR1 SEHNR, CDR2 FQNEAQ (reference sequence). CDR3 length: 14 amino acids. CDR3 protein: CASSLGTGNTEAFF. DNA for the CDR3: TGTGCCAGCAGCTTGGGGACAGGGAACACTGAAGCTTTCTTT.